These 23 T cell receptor beta chains originate from one sample sequenced in a study of cytomegalovirus exposure and HLA in healthy donors (TCRdb year 2017). The library was produced with the immunoSEQ multiplex PCR assay. A mixture of 60 forward primers for TCR Vbeta segments and 13 reverse primers for TCR Jbeta segments was used in the multiplex PCR. TCRdb mirrors the immuneACCESS table, restricted to in-frame sequences. Some clones are absent from its copies; in checked studies, under half trace to an unresolved V gene, and the reason for the others is unknown. In all, the sample holds around 98,000 clones, and 79% of those were seen once. 3% to 4% of the sample goes to the ten largest clones. Input material: PBMCs. The receptors here all came from a woman in her forties in good health and CMV-seronegative.

The V call is TRBV7-6, the J call TRBJ2-1; 14 bases map to TRBD2. The germline V gene has CDR1 SGHVS and CDR2 FNYEAQ. V was pared by 1 base and J by 9 bases, with 5 bases of the junction left unmatched. The CDR3 is 16 residues long. CDR3 loop: CASSLGLAGGPAEQFF. In nucleotides, the CDR3 is TGTGCCAGCAGCTTAGGACTAGCGGGGGGGCCGGCTGAGCAGTTCTTC.

The CDR3 region has the DNA TGTGCCAGCAGCAATCAAAGGGAGTCTGAAGCTTTCTTT. Translating it yields CASSNQRESEAFF. This sequence joins TRBV7-3 and TRBJ1-1; D remains ambiguous. The V gene lost 5 bases and the J gene lost 6 bases, with 13 bases spanning the gap. CDR3 length: 13 amino acids. Germline assignment: CDR1 SGHTA and CDR2 FQGTGA. Based on the CDR3 plus reference TRBV7-3 and TRBJ1-1, the full variable domain is GAGVSQTPSNKVTEKGKYVELRCDPISGHTALYWYRQSLGQGPEFLIYFQGTGAADDSGLPNDRFFAVRPEGSVSTLKIQRTERGDSAVYLCASSNQRESEAFFGQGTRLTVV.

The genes are TRBV21-1 and TRBJ2-5; the table names TRBD1, a call not compared with the DNA. TRBV21-1 represents a pseudogene. This CDR3 comprises 13 residues. In nucleotides, the CDR3 is TGTGCCAGCACACCACAGGATTCGGAGACCCAGTACTTC. Its translation: CASTPQDSETQYF.

This clone was observed a single time. The chain carries TRBV25-1 and TRBJ1-1, with D possibly being TRBD1 (6 bases). V was trimmed by 5 bases and J by 2 bases, leaving 15 bases between them. Germline V CDR1 and CDR2: MGHDK, SYGVNS. The CDR3 runs to 15 residues. The DNA for the CDR3 is TGTGCCAGCAGTTGGACAGACTACCTTAACACTGAAGCTTTCTTT. It is translated as CASSWTDYLNTEAFF.

In this sample, this clone turned up many times. The genes are TRBV4-2 and TRBJ1-5; TRBD1 matches 11 bases. J gave up 5 bases and V 1 base, and 1 base lay outside the gene matches. Germline V gene data show CDR1 as LGHNA and CDR2 as YNFKEQ. This CDR3 contains 15 residues. CDR3 amino acids: CASSQGDRGDQPQHF. DNA of the CDR3: TGTGCCAGCAGCCAAGGGGACAGGGGGGATCAGCCCCAGCATTTT.

A single count supports this clone. The rearrangement uses TRBV7-6 and TRBJ1-5; 9 bases line up with TRBD1. Germline CDR1 and CDR2: SGHVS and FNYEAQ. The CDR3 extends over 15 amino acids. Trimming took 5 bases from V and 7 from J; bases not matched to a gene: 9. DNA for the CDR3: TGTGCCAGCAGCCTTAGTGGGACAGGGAACCAGCCCCAGCATTTT. This codes for CASSLSGTGNQPQHF. The full variable domain, its missing parts supplied by reference TRBV7-6 and TRBJ1-5, is GAGVSQSPRYKVTKRGQDVALRCDPISGHVSLYWYRQALGQGPEFLTYFNYEAQQDKSGLPNDRFSAERPEGSISTLTIQRTEQRDSAMYRCASSLSGTGNQPQHFGDGTRLSIL.

This rearrangement joins TRBV4-1 to TRBJ1-2; TRBD1 aligns across 9 bases. CDR1 and CDR2 from the germline V gene are MGHRA and YSYEKL. Trimming at V came to 4 bases and at J to 5 bases, leaving 14 bases not matched to a gene. This CDR3 is built from 17 residues. The CDR3 reads CASSPGQGGRRGYGYTF. The CDR3 nucleotides read TGCGCCAGCAGCCCGGGACAGGGAGGTAGAAGGGGATATGGCTACACCTTC.

This clone was recorded once. The chain uses TRBV9 and TRBJ1-2, with a possible D match to TRBD1 (6 bases). Trimming stripped 0 bases from V and 4 bases from J, with 7 bases between. Germline CDR1 and CDR2: SGDLS and YYNGEE. The CDR3 is 13 amino acids. CDR3 DNA sequence: TGTGCCAGCAGCGTAGGACAGGTCTATGGCTACACCTTC. It is translated as CASSVGQVYGYTF. Looking up the rest from reference TRBV9 and TRBJ1-2 gives the full variable domain: DSGVTQTPKHLITATGQRVTLRCSPRSGDLSVYWYQQSLDQGLQFLIQYYNGEERAKGNILERFSAQQFPDLHSELNLSSLELGDSALYFCASSVGQVYGYTFGSGTRLTVV.

This clone has only a few counts. V usage is TRBV4-3 and J usage is TRBJ2-7; TRBD2 matches at 8 bases. This CDR3 comprises 16 residues. Germline V gives CDR1 LGHNA, CDR2 YSLEER. J was trimmed by 6 bases and V by 0 bases; bases with no gene match: 10. The DNA of the CDR3 is TGCGCCAGCAGCCAAGATGTGATCGGGGGGGCCGGCGAGCAGTACTTC. Translation: CASSQDVIGGAGEQYF.

A few counts support this clone. The J gene is TRBJ2-6, the V gene TRBV7-9; 7 nucleotides match TRBD2. V shed 2 bases and J 6 bases; nucleotides not matched to a gene: 7. The CDR3 extends over 16 amino acids. CDR1 is SEHNR, CDR2 FQNEAQ, per germline (reference sequence). CDR3 sequence: CASSLWNAGVANVLTF. The CDR3, as DNA: TGTGCCAGCAGCTTATGGAATGCGGGGGTGGCCAACGTCCTGACTTTC.

The rearrangement joins TRBV6-1 to TRBJ1-2; no clear D. The CDR3 runs 11 residues. The V end was cut by 2 bases, the J end by 5 bases, with 3 bases between. The germline V gene has CDR1 MNHNS and CDR2 SASEGT. The CDR3 loop reads CASSELYGYTF. The CDR3 DNA reads as TGTGCCAGCAGTGAACTGTATGGCTACACCTTC.

V and J are TRBV7-9 and TRBJ2-7; TRBD1 matches 7 bases. Per germline, CDR1 SEHNR and CDR2 FQNEAQ (reference sequence). This CDR3 contains 13 residues. With 6 bases clipped from V and 2 bases from J, the junction kept 4 bases outside the gene matches. The CDR3 spells CASSYGQAYEQYF. For the CDR3, the DNA is TGTGCCAGCAGTTATGGACAGGCCTACGAGCAGTACTTC.

The CDR3 reads CASRLKQGPSGGGYTF. CDR3 DNA: TGTGCCAGCAGGTTGAAACAGGGTCCGTCGGGGGGTGGCTACACCTTC. The chain employs TRBV5-4 and TRBJ1-2, with D possibly being TRBD1 (6 bases). The V end was cut by 5 bases, the J end by 7 bases, with 24 bases between. Germline loops: CDR1 SGHNT, CDR2 YYREEE (reference sequence). CDR3 length: 16 residues. The complete variable domain, with remaining parts taken from reference TRBV5-4 and TRBJ1-2, reads ETGVTQSPTHLIKTRGQQVTLRCSSQSGHNTVSWYQQALGQGPQFIFQYYREEENGRGNFPPRFSGLQFPNYSSELNVNALELDDSALYLCASRLKQGPSGGGYTFGSGTRLTVV.

The sample holds one count of this clone. The chain carries TRBV7-2 and TRBJ2-6, with D tentatively TRBD2 (6 bases). CDR3 length: 18 amino acids. V lost 0 bases to trimming and J lost 0 bases, with 12 bases between them. Germline-derived CDR1 and CDR2 are SGHTA and FQGNSA. Here the CDR3 DNA reads TGTGCCAGCAGCTTAGCGGGACTGCTCGGCTCTGGGGCCAACGTCCTGACTTTC. Translating it yields CASSLAGLLGSGANVLTF.

The V gene is TRBV27, the J gene TRBJ2-1; TRBD2 matches 12 bases. This CDR3 contains 15 residues. The germline CDR1 and CDR2 sequences are MNHEY and SMNVEV (reference sequence). Germline trimming cut 4 bases from V and 7 bases from J; bases unmatched to any gene: 5. Here the CDR3 DNA reads TGTGCCAGCAGTTCGCTAGCGGGGGGGCGGAATGAGCAGTTCTTC. Amino acid sequence: CASSSLAGGRNEQFF.

In this sample, this clone turned up once. V gene TRBV7-9 combines with J gene TRBJ1-5; TRBD1 matches 10 bases. CDR3 size: 16 residues. V was pared by 5 bases and J by 7 bases, with 11 bases of the junction left unmatched. Germline-derived CDR1 and CDR2 are SEHNR and FQNEAQ (reference sequence). This chain's CDR3 is CASSMTAGTGEQPQHF. The DNA for the CDR3 is TGTGCCAGCAGCATGACAGCCGGGACAGGGGAACAGCCCCAGCATTTT.

The gene calls are TRBV4-1 and TRBJ2-1; D perhaps matches TRBD1 (6 bases). V was pared by 5 bases and J by 3 bases, with 17 bases between. The germline CDR1 and CDR2 sequences are MGHRA and YSYEKL. The CDR3 consists of 16 residues. The CDR3 sequence: CASSSPGAAFYNEQFF. The CDR3 DNA reads TGCGCCAGCAGCTCCCCAGGGGCTGCCTTCTACAATGAGCAGTTCTTC.

The V and J genes are TRBV6-5 and TRBJ2-7, with a possible D match to TRBD2 (7 bases). The length of the CDR3 is 14 residues. V was clipped by 4 bases and J by 2 bases, with 12 bases between them. Germline V gene data show CDR1 as MNHEY and CDR2 as SVGAGI. The CDR3 nucleotides are TGTGCCAGCAGTTCTCACGGGGGGCCCTACGAGCAGTACTTC. Protein: CASSSHGGPYEQYF.

In its sample, this clone was seen once. The chain uses TRBV6-1 and TRBJ1-1; D is uncertain. The germline V and J ends were trimmed by 6 bases and 10 bases, with 12 bases remaining between them. This CDR3 comprises 11 residues. The germline V gene has CDR1 MNHNS and CDR2 SASEGT. DNA for the CDR3: TGTGCCAGCAGCCTTGAAAAGCGAGCTTTCTTT. This encodes CASSLEKRAFF.

This clone occurred many times. The rearrangement joins TRBV7-9 to TRBJ2-3; 9 nucleotides match TRBD1. CDR1 and CDR2 (germline): SEHNR, FQNEAQ (reference sequence). Trimming cost V 0 bases and J 3 bases; bases outside gene matches: 7. This CDR3 is 17 amino acids long. The CDR3 is CASSLARGQGYTDTQYF. The CDR3 DNA is TGTGCCAGCAGCTTAGCTAGGGGACAGGGATATACAGATACGCAGTATTTT.

The CDR3 reads CASSLGYSYEQYF. The CDR3 region has the DNA TGCGCCAGCAGCTTGGGCTACTCCTACGAGCAGTACTTC. The V and J genes are TRBV5-1 and TRBJ2-7; D unclear. Trimming shortened V by 0 bases and J by 0 bases, and 4 bases separated the two germline ends. This CDR3 is 13 amino acids long. Germline lookup yields CDR1 SGHRS and CDR2 YFSETQ. The whole variable domain, filled in from reference TRBV5-1 and TRBJ2-7, reads KAGVTQTPRYLIKTRGQQVTLSCSPISGHRSVSWYQQTPGQGLQFLFEYFSETQRNKGNFPGRFSGRQFSNSRSEMNVSTLELGDSALYLCASSLGYSYEQYFGPGTRLTVT.

The rearrangement uses TRBV2 and TRBJ1-5; 8 bases fit TRBD1. The CDR3 consists of 16 residues. Looked up from germline, CDR1 is SNHLY and CDR2 is FYNNEI. V lost 2 bases to trimming and J lost 3 bases; unmatched junction nucleotides: 6. The DNA for the CDR3 is TGTGCCAGCAGTGAACTCTACAGGGGGACCAATCAGCCCCAGCATTTT. This encodes CASSELYRGTNQPQHF.

The chain couples TRBV4-1 to TRBJ1-2; D is possibly TRBD1 (5 bases). Germline CDR1 reads MGHRA; CDR2 reads YSYEKL. The CDR3 loop spans 14 amino acids. Deletions cut 1 base from V and 7 bases from J, with 13 bases between. The CDR3 loop reads CASSQGGTLRGYTF. The CDR3 DNA is TGCGCCAGCAGCCAAGGGGGCACCCTCCGTGGCTACACCTTC.